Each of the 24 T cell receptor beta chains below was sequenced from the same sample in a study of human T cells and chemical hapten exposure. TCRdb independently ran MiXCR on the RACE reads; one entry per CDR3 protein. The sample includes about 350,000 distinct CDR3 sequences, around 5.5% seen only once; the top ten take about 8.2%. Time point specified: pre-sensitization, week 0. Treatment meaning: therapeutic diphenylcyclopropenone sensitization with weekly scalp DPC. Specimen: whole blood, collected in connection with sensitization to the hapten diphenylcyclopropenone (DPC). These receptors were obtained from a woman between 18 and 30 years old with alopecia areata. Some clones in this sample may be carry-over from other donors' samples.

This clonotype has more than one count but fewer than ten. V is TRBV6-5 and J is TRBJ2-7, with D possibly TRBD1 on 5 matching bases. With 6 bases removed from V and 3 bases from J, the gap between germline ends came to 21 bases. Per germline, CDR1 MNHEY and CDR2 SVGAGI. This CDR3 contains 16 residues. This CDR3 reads CASSPRFAGSFYEQYF. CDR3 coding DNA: TGTGCCAGCAGCCCCAGGTTTGCAGGGTCCTTCTACGAGCAGTACTTC.

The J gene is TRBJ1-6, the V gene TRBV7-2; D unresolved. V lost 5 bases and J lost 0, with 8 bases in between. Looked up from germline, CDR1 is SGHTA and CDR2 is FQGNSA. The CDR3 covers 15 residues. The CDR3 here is CASSREGSYNSPLHF. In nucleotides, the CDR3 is TGTGCCAGCAGCAGGGAGGGCTCCTATAATTCACCCCTCCACTTT.

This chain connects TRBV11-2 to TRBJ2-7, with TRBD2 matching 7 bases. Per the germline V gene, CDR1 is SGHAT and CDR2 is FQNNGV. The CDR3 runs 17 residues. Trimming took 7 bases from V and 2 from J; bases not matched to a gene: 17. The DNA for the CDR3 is TGTGCCAGCACCCGAGCCCCCGGGACTACCTATGCCTACGAGCAGTACTTC. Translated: CASTRAPGTTYAYEQYF.

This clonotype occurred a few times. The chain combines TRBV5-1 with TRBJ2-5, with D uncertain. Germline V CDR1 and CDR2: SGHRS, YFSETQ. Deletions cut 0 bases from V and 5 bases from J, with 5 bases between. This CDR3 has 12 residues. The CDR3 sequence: CASSLADETQYF. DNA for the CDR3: TGCGCCAGCAGCTTGGCCGATGAGACCCAGTACTTC. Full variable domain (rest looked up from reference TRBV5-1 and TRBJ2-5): KAGVTQTPRYLIKTRGQQVTLSCSPISGHRSVSWYQQTPGQGLQFLFEYFSETQRNKGNFPGRFSGRQFSNSRSEMNVSTLELGDSALYLCASSLADETQYFGPGTRLLVL.

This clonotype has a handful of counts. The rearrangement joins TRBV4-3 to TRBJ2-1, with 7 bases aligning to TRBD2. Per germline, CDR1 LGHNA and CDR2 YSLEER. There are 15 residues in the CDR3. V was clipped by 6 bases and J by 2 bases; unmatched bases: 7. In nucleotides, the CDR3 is TGCGCCAGCAGTCGCGGCCGGGGGGCCTACAATGAGCAGTTCTTC. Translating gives CASSRGRGAYNEQFF.

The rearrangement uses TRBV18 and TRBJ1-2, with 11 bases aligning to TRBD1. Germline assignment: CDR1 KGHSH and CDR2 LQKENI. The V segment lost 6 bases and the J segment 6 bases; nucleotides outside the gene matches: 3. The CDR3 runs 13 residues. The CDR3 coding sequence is TGTGCCAGCTCCCAGGGACAGGGGGATGGCTACACCTTC. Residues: CASSQGQGDGYTF.

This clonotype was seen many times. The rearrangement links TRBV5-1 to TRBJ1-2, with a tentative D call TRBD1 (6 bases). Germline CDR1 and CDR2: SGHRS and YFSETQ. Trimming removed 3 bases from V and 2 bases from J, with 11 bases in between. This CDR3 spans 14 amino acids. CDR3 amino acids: CASSSDSLNYGYTF. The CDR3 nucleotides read TGCGCCAGCAGCTCGGACAGCCTGAACTATGGCTACACCTTC.

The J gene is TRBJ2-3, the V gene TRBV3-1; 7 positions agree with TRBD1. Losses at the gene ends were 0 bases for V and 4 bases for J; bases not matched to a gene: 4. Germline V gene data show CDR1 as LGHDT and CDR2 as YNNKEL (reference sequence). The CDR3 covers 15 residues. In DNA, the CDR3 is TGTGCCAGCAGCCAAGAGAGGGGGCTGCCAGATACGCAGTATTTT. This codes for CASSQERGLPDTQYF.

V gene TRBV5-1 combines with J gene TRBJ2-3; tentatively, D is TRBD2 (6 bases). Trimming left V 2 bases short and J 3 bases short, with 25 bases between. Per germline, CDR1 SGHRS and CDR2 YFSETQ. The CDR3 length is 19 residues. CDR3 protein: CASSLWGDSSSAITDTQYF. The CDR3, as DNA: TGCGCCAGCAGCTTATGGGGGGATTCCTCCTCGGCAATAACAGATACGCAGTATTTT.

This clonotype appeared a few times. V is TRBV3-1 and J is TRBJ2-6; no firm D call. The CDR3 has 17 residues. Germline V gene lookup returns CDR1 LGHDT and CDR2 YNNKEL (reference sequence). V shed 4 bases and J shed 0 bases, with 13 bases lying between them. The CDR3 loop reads CASSLRTVFSGANVLTF. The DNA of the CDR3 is TGTGCCAGCAGCCTAAGGACGGTTTTCTCTGGGGCCAACGTCCTGACTTTC.

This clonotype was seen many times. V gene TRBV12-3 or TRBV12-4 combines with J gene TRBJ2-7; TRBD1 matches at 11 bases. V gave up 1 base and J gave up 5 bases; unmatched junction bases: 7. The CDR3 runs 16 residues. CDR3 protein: CASSLGPGQGVNEQYF. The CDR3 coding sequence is TGTGCCAGCAGTTTAGGACCGGGACAGGGGGTCAACGAGCAGTACTTC.

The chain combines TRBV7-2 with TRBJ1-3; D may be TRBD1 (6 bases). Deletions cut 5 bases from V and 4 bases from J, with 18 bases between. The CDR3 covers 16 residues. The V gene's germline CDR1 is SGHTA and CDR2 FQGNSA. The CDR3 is CASSPTRGGSGNTIYF. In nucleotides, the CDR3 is TGTGCCAGCAGCCCAACCCGAGGGGGATCAGGAAACACCATATATTTT.

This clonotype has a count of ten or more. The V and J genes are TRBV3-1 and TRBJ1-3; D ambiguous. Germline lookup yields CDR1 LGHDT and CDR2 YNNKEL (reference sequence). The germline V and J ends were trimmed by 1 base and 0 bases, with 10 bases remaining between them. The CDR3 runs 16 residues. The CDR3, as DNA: TGTGCCAGCAGCCAAGCGTTTGCGTCCTCTGGAAACACCATATATTTT. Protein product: CASSQAFASSGNTIYF. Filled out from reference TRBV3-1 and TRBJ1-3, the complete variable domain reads DTAVSQTPKYLVTQMGNDKSIKCEQNLGHDTMYWYKQDSKKFLKIMFSYNNKELIINETVPNRFSPKSPDKAHLNLHINSLELGDSAVYFCASSQAFASSGNTIYFGEGSWLTVV.

For the CDR3, the DNA is TGTGCCAGCAGCTTACGCGGGACAGGGACTGAAGATACGCAGTATTTT. It codes for CASSLRGTGTEDTQYF. The chain links TRBV7-9 to TRBJ2-3; 9 bases line up with TRBD1. V gave up 2 bases and J gave up 5 bases; unmatched junction bases: 8. The germline V gene has CDR1 SEHNR and CDR2 FQNEAQ (reference sequence). The CDR3 covers 16 residues.

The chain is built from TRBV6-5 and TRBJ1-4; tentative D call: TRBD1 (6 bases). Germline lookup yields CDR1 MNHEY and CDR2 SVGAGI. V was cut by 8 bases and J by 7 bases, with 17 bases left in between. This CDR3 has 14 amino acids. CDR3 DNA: TGTGCCAGCTCATTCGCACAGGGCGGTGAAAAACTGTTTTTT. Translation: CASSFAQGGEKLFF.

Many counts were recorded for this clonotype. The CDR3 sequence is CASSSRGAGSEFGKNIQYF. In DNA, the CDR3 is TGTGCCAGCAGCTCACGCGGGGCAGGGAGTGAGTTTGGCAAAAACATTCAGTACTTC. The rearrangement links TRBV7-8 to TRBJ2-4, with D perhaps TRBD2 (6 bases). This CDR3 has 19 residues. Trimming cost V 4 bases and J 3 bases, with 25 bases left between them. Germline V gene sequence: CDR1 SGHVS, CDR2 FQNEAQ.

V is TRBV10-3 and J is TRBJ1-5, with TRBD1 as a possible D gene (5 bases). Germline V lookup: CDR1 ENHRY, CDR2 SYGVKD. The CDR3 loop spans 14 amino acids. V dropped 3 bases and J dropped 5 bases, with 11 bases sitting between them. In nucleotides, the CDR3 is TGTGCCATCAGTGAACAGGAGGTGGATCAGCCCCAGCATTTT. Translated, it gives CAISEQEVDQPQHF.

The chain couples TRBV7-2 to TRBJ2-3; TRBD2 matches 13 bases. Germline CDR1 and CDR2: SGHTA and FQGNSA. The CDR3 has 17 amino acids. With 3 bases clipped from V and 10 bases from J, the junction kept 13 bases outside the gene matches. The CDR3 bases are TGTGCCAGCAGCTTGACGACTAGCGGGGGGTCCCTCTGGGCGCAGTATTTT. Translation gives CASSLTTSGGSLWAQYF.

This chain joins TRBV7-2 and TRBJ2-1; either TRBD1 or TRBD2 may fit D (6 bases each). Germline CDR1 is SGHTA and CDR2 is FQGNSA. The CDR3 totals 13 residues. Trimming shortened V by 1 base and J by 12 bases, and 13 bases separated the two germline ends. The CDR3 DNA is TGTGCCAGCAGCTTAGAGGCCGGGGGCGGGCAGTTCTTC. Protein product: CASSLEAGGGQFF.

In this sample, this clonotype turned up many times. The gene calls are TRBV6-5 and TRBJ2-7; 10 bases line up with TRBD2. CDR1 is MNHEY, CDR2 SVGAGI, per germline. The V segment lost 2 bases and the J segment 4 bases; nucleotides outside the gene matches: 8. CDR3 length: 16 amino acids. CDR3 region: CASSYGPSGGDYEQYF. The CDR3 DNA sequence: TGTGCCAGCAGTTACGGCCCCAGCGGGGGGGATTACGAGCAGTACTTC.

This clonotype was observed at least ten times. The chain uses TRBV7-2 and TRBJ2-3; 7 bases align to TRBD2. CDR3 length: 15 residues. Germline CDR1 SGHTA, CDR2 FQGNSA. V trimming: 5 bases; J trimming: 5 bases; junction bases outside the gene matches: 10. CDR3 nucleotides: TGTGCCAGCAGCCAGCAAAGGGGAGGGAAAGATACGCAGTATTTT. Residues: CASSQQRGGKDTQYF.

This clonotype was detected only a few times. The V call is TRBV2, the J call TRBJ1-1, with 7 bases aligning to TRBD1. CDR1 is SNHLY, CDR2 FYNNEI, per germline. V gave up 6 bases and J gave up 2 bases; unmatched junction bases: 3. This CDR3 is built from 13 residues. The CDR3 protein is CASSGDSNTEAFF. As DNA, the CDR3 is TGTGCCAGCAGCGGGGACAGCAACACTGAAGCTTTCTTT.

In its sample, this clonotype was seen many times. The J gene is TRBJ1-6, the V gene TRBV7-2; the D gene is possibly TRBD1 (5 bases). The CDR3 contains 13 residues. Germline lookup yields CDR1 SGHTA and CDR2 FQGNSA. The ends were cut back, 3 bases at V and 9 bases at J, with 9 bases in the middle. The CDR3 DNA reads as TGTGCCAGCAGCTTCGCCGGGACTTCACCCCTCCACTTT. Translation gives CASSFAGTSPLHF.

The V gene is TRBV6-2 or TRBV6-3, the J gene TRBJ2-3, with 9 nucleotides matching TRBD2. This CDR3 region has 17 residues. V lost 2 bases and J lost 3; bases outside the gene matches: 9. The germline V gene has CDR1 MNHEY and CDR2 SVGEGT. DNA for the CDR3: TGTGCCAGCAGTTACGGCCGACTAGCGGCCGGGACAGATACGCAGTATTTT. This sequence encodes CASSYGRLAAGTDTQYF.